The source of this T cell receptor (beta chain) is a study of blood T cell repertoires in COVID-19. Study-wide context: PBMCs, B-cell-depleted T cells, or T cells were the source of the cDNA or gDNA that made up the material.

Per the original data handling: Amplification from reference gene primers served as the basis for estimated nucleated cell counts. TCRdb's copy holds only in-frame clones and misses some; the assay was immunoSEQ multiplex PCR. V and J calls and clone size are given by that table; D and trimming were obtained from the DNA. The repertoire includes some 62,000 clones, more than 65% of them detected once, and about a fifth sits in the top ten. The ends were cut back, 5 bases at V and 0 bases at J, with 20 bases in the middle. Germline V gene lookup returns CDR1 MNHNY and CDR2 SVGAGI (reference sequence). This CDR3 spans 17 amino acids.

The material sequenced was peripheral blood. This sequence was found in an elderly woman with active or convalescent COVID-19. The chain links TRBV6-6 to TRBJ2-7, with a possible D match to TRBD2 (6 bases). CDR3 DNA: TGTGCCAGCAGTCTCGGGGTACGGCGGGGCTACTCCTACGAGCAGTACTTC. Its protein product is CASSLGVRRGYSYEQYF.